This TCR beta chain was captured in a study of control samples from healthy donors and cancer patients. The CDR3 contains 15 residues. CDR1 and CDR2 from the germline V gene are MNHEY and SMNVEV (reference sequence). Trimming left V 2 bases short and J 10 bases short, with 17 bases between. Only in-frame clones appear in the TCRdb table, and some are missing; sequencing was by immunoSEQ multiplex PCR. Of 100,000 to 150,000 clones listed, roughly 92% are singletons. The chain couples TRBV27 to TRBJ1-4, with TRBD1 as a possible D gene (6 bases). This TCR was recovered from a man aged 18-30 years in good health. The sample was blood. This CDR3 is CASSLLGQGMAKLFF. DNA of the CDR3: TGTGCCAGCAGTTTACTGGGTCAGGGGATGGCAAAACTGTTTTTT.